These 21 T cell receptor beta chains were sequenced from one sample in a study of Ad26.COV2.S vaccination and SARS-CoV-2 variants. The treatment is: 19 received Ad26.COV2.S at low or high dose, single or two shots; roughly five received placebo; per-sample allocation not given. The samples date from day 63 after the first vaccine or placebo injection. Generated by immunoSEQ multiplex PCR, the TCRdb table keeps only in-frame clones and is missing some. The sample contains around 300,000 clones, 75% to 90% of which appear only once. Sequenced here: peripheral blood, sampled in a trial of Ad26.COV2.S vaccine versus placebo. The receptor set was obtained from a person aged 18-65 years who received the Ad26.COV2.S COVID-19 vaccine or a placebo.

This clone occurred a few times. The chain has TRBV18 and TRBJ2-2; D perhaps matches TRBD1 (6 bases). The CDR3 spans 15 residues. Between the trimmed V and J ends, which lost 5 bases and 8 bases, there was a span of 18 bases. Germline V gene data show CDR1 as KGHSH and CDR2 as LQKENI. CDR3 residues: CASSFVWTVEGELFF. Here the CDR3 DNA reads TGTGCCAGCTCATTCGTGTGGACAGTGGAAGGGGAGCTGTTTTTT. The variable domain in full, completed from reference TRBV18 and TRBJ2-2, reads NAGVMQNPRHLVRRRGQEARLRCSPMKGHSHVYWYRQLPEEGLKFMVYLQKENIIDESGMPKERFSAEFPKEGPSILRIQQVVRGDSAAYFCASSFVWTVEGELFFGEGSRLTVL.

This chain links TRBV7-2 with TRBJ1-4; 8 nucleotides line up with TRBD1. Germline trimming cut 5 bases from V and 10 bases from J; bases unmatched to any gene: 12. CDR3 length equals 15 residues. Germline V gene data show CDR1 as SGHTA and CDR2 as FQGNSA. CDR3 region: CASSLRGTGNRKLFF. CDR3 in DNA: TGTGCCAGCAGCCTTAGAGGGACAGGCAATCGAAAACTGTTTTTT.

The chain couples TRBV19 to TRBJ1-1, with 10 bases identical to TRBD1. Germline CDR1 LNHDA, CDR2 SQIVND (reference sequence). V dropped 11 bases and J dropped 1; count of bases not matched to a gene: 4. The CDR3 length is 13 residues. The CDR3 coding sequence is TGTGCCGGCCGGGACAGGGGGAACACTGAAGCTTTCTTT. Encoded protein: CAGRDRGNTEAFF.

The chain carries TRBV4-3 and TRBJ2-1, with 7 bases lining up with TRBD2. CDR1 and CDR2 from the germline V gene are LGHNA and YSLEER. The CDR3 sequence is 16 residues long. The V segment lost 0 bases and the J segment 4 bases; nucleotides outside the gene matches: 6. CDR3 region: CASSQDHQAGYNEQFF. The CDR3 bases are TGCGCCAGCAGCCAAGATCATCAAGCGGGGTACAATGAGCAGTTCTTC.

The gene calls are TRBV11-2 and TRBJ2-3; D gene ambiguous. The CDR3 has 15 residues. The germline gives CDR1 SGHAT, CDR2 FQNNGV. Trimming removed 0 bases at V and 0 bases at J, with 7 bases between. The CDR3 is CASSLEGSSTDTQYF. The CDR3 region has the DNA TGTGCCAGCAGCTTAGAAGGTAGTAGCACAGATACGCAGTATTTT.

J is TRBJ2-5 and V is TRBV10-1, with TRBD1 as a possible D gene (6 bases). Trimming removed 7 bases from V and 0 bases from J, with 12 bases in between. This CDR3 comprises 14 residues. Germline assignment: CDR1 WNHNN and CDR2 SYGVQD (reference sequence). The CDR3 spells CASTREGDQETQYF. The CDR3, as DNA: TGCGCCAGCACTCGAGAGGGGGACCAAGAGACCCAGTACTTC.

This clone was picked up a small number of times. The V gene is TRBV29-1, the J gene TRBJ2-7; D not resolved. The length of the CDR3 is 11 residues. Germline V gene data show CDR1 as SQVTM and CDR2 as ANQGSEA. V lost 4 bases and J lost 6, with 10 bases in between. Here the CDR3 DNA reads TGCAGCGTTGTGGAGCAGACCGAGCAGTACTTC. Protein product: CSVVEQTEQYF.

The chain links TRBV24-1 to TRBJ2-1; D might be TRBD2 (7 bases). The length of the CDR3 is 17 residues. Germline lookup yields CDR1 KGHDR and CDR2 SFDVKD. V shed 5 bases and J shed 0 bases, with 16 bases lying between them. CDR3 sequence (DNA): TGTGCCACCAGTGTTGGGGGGGCGACCCCCTCCTACAATGAGCAGTTCTTC. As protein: CATSVGGATPSYNEQFF.

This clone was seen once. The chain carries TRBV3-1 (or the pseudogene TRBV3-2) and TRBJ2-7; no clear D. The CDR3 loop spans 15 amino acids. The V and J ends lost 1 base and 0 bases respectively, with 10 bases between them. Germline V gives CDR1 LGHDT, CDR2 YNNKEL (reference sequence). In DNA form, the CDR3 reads TGTGCCAGCAGCCAAGCTCTACCCAGCTCCTACGAGCAGTACTTC. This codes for CASSQALPSSYEQYF.

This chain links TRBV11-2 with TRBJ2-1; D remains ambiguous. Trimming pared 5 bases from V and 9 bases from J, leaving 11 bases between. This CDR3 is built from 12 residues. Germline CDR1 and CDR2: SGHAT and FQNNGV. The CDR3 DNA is TGTGCCAGCAGCCCGACTCGTACTGAGCAGTTCTTC. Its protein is CASSPTRTEQFF.

CDR3 sequence (DNA): TGTGCCAGCTCACCATATTCGGTTGCCGGACGCGCGAACACCGGGGAGCTGTTTTTT. This translates into CASSPYSVAGRANTGELFF. The V call is TRBV18, the J call TRBJ2-2; D remains unclear. V was cut by 2 bases and J by 0 bases, with 19 bases left in between. The CDR3 loop spans 19 amino acids. CDR1 and CDR2 from the germline V gene are KGHSH and LQKENI.

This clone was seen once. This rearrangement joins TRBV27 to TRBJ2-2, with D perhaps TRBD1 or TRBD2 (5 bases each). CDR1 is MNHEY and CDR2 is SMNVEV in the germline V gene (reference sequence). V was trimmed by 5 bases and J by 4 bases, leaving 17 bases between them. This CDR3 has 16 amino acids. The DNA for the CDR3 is TGTGCCAGCAGTCCTCTAGGGACGATGGCCACCGGGGAGCTGTTTTTT. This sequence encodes CASSPLGTMATGELFF.

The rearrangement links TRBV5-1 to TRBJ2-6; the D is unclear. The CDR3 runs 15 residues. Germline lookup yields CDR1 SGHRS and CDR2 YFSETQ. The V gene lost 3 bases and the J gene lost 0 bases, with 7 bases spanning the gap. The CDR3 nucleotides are TGCGCCAGCAGCTCGGTGGTCTCTGGGGCCAACGTCCTGACTTTC. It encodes CASSSVVSGANVLTF.

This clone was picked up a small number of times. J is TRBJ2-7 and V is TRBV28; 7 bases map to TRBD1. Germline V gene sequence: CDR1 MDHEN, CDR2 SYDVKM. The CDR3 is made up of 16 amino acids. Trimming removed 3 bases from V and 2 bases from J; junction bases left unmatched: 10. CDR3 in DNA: TGTGCCAGCAGTTTGGCCAGGGGGACACCTACCTACGAGCAGTACTTC. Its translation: CASSLARGTPTYEQYF.

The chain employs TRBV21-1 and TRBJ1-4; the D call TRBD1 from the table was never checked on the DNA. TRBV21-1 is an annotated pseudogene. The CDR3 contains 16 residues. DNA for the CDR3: TGTGCCAGCAGCAAACGGACAGTATTGAATAGTGAAAAACTGTTTTTT. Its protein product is CASSKRTVLNSEKLFF.

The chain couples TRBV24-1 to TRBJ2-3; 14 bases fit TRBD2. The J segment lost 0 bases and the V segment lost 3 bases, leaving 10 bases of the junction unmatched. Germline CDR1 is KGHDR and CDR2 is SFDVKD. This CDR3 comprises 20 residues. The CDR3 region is CATSDPSWTSGGSSTDTQYF. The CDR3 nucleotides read TGTGCCACCAGTGATCCATCATGGACTAGCGGGGGGTCTAGCACAGATACGCAGTATTTT.

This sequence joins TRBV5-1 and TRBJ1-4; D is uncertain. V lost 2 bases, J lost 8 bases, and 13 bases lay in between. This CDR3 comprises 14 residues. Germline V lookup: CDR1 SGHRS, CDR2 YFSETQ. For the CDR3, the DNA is TGCGCCAGCAGCTTATCTTTTGCCGGGGAAAAACTGTTTTTT. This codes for CASSLSFAGEKLFF.

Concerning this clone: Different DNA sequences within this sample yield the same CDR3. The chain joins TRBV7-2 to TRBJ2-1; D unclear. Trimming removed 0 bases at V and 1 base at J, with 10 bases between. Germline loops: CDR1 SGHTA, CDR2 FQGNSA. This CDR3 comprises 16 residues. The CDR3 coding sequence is TGTGCCAGCAGCTTAGCGGCAGGCAGTTCCTACAATGAGCAGTTCTTC. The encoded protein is CASSLAAGSSYNEQFF.

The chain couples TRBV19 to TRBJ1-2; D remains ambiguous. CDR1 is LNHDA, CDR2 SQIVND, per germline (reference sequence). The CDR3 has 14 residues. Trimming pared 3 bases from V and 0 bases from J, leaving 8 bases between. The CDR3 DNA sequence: TGTGCCAGTAGTATGCCTTTTACTAACTATGGCTACACCTTC. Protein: CASSMPFTNYGYTF.

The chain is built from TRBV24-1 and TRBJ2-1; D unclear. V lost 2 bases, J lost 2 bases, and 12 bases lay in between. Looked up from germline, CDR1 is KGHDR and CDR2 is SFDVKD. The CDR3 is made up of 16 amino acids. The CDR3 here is CATSDSAANPYNEQFF. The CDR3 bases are TGTGCCACCAGTGATTCAGCAGCTAACCCCTACAATGAGCAGTTCTTC.

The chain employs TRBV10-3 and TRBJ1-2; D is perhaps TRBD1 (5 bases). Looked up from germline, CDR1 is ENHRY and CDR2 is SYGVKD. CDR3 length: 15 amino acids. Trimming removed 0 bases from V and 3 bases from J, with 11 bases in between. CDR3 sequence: CAISESMGRDYGYTF. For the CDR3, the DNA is TGTGCCATCAGTGAGTCGATGGGCAGGGACTATGGCTACACCTTC.